This is a list of T cell receptor beta chains from one sample in a study of T-cell reconstitution after alpha-beta-depleted transplantation in children. TCRdb itself ran the PCR reads through MiXCR, one entry per CDR3 protein. Of almost 500,000 distinct CDR3 sequences in the sample, about 10% are singletons; the top ten hold 2%. The sample was PBMCs, taken before TCRalphabeta/CD19-depleted stem cell transplant. These receptors all come from a child aged 2 to 15 with inherited bone marrow failure, due to receive a stem cell transplant. Both conserved end residues are part of each CDR3. The order of the fields is J gene, D gene, clone size, V gene, CDR3 protein, CDR3 DNA. A D gene is named only where the DNA matches it firmly. Part of the rows lack a size; the others show once, few, many or a class for expanded clones.

J: TRBJ2-7; D: -; size: many; V: TRBV28; CDR3: CASSFTTGNYEQYF; DNA: TGTGCCAGCAGTTTCACCACAGGGAACTACGAGCAGTACTTC
J: TRBJ1-2; D: -; size: many; V: TRBV12-3/TRBV12-4; CDR3: CASSPGAYYGYTF; DNA: TGTGCCAGCAGTCCGGGCGCATACTATGGCTACACCTTC
J: TRBJ1-2; D: TRBD1; size: few; V: TRBV28; CDR3: CASSFQTGDYGYTF; DNA: TGTGCCAGCAGTTTCCAAACAGGGGACTATGGCTACACCTTC
J: TRBJ2-7; D: TRBD2; size: many; V: TRBV7-2; CDR3: CASSSQPGLAQPYEQYF; DNA: TGTGCCAGCAGCTCACAGCCGGGACTAGCGCAACCCTACGAGCAGTACTTC
J: TRBJ1-1; D: TRBD1; size: few; V: TRBV10-3; CDR3: CAISPSLTTGRGLTEAFF; DNA: TGTGCCATCAGTCCCTCTTTAACGACAGGGCGGGGGTTGACTGAAGCTTTCTTT
J: TRBJ2-2; D: -; size: many; V: TRBV6-5; CDR3: CASSYSAGPTGELFF; DNA: TGTGCCAGCAGTTACTCCGCGGGCCCCACCGGGGAGCTGTTTTTT
J: TRBJ1-4; D: TRBD1; size: many; V: TRBV7-9; CDR3: CASSAGMRDRVF; DNA: TGTGCCAGCAGTGCAGGGATGCGGGACAGAGTTTTT
J: TRBJ2-7; D: -; size: -; V: TRBV5-1; CDR3: CASSLVSSDYYEQYF; DNA: TGCGCCAGCAGCTTGGTGTCTAGCGATTACTACGAGCAGTACTTC
J: TRBJ1-5; D: -; size: many; V: TRBV20-1; CDR3: CSAALGVTAYNQPQHF; DNA: TGCAGTGCCGCACTGGGGGTGACAGCCTACAATCAGCCCCAGCATTTT
J: TRBJ1-1; D: -; size: many; V: TRBV12-3/TRBV12-4; CDR3: CASRRDAYTEAFF; DNA: TGTGCCAGCCGGCGGGATGCGTACACTGAAGCTTTCTTT
J: TRBJ2-7; D: TRBD1; size: -; V: TRBV20-1; CDR3: CSARPLGQGVPYEQYF; DNA: TGCAGTGCTAGACCTCTTGGGCAGGGGGTGCCCTACGAGCAGTACTTC
J: TRBJ2-3; D: -; size: many; V: TRBV5-1; CDR3: CASSLGIRDTQYF; DNA: TGCGCCAGCAGCTTGGGGATAAGGGATACGCAGTATTTT
J: TRBJ2-7; D: -; size: many; V: TRBV10-3; CDR3: CAISETSYEQYF; DNA: TGTGCCATCAGTGAAACCTCCTACGAGCAGTACTTC
J: TRBJ1-5; D: -; size: many; V: TRBV2; CDR3: CASSTGGGNQPQHF; DNA: TGTGCCAGCAGTACTGGGGGTGGTAATCAGCCCCAGCATTTT
J: TRBJ2-7; D: TRBD2; size: -; V: TRBV7-2; CDR3: CASSLRTSGSGEQYF; DNA: TGTGCCAGCAGCTTAAGGACTAGCGGGAGTGGCGAGCAGTACTTC
J: TRBJ2-7; D: -; size: many; V: TRBV6-5; CDR3: CASSYGADSYEQYF; DNA: TGTGCCAGCAGTTACGGGGCTGACAGCTACGAGCAGTACTTC
J: TRBJ1-4; D: TRBD1; size: many; V: TRBV5-1; CDR3: CASSLGDRDATNEKLFF; DNA: TGCGCCAGCAGCTTGGGGGACAGGGACGCAACTAATGAAAAACTGTTTTTT
J: TRBJ2-1; D: -; size: many; V: TRBV20-1; CDR3: CSAQGGDSSYNEQFF; DNA: TGCAGTGCTCAGGGCGGGGATAGCTCCTACAATGAGCAGTTCTTC
J: TRBJ2-3; D: -; size: many; V: TRBV5-1; CDR3: CASSSYHDTQYF; DNA: TGCGCCAGCAGCTCGTATCACGATACGCAGTATTTT
J: TRBJ1-4; D: -; size: -; V: TRBV3-1; CDR3: CASSHLDEKLFF; DNA: TGTGCCAGCAGCCACCTAGACGAAAAACTGTTTTTT
J: TRBJ1-4; D: TRBD1; size: many; V: TRBV7-2; CDR3: CASSLGGQGLSNEKLFF; DNA: TGTGCCAGCAGCTTAGGGGGACAGGGGTTGTCTAATGAAAAACTGTTTTTT
J: TRBJ2-7; D: -; size: many; V: TRBV27; CDR3: CASSLSARAHEQYF; DNA: TGTGCCAGCAGTTTATCAGCTCGCGCCCACGAGCAGTACTTC
J: TRBJ2-3; D: TRBD2; size: many; V: TRBV10-2; CDR3: CASTPSGSTDTQYF; DNA: TGCGCCAGCACACCTAGCGGGAGTACAGATACGCAGTATTTT
J: TRBJ2-1; D: TRBD2; size: many; V: TRBV7-2; CDR3: CASSSASGRGYNEQFF; DNA: TGTGCCAGCAGCTCCGCTAGCGGGAGGGGCTACAATGAGCAGTTCTTC
J: TRBJ2-3; D: -; size: many; V: TRBV7-2; CDR3: CASSRSSARDTQYF; DNA: TGTGCCAGCAGCCGCTCTAGCGCGAGAGATACGCAGTATTTT
J: TRBJ1-6; D: TRBD1; size: few; V: TRBV28; CDR3: CASSFFPGQGLPLHF; DNA: TGTGCCAGCAGTTTTTTTCCGGGACAGGGGCTCCCCCTCCACTTT
J: TRBJ1-3; D: -; size: many; V: TRBV12-3/TRBV12-4; CDR3: CASMLRALESRNTIYF; DNA: TGTGCCAGCATGTTGAGAGCTCTGGAATCTCGAAACACCATATATTTT
J: TRBJ1-3; D: -; size: many; V: TRBV12-3/TRBV12-4; CDR3: CASSFQGTGNTIYF; DNA: TGTGCCAGCAGTTTTCAGGGGACTGGAAACACCATATATTTT
J: TRBJ2-3; D: TRBD2; size: many; V: TRBV20-1; CDR3: CSATGFAGGVVYTQYF; DNA: TGCAGTGCTACGGGGTTTGCGGGAGGAGTCGTATATACGCAGTATTTT
J: TRBJ2-7; D: TRBD2; size: many; V: TRBV3-1; CDR3: CASSPGGEQYF; DNA: TGTGCCAGCAGCCCGGGGGGCGAGCAGTACTTC
J: TRBJ2-4; D: -; size: many; V: TRBV4-3; CDR3: CASSQDVRVSKNIQYF; DNA: TGCGCCAGCAGCCAAGATGTGCGGGTCAGCAAAAACATTCAGTACTTC
J: TRBJ2-7; D: -; size: many; V: TRBV28; CDR3: CAVSSYEQYF; DNA: TGTGCCGTCAGCTCCTACGAGCAGTACTTC
J: TRBJ2-5; D: TRBD2; size: few; V: TRBV5-1; CDR3: CASSAGTSGYQETQYF; DNA: TGCGCCAGCAGCGCGGGGACTAGCGGATACCAAGAGACCCAGTACTTC
J: TRBJ2-1; D: TRBD1; size: many; V: TRBV12-3/TRBV12-4; CDR3: CASSASPGGHEQFF; DNA: TGTGCCAGCAGTGCCTCGCCAGGGGGCCATGAGCAGTTCTTC
J: TRBJ2-2; D: TRBD2; size: many; V: TRBV29-1; CDR3: CSVATSGYTGELFF; DNA: TGCAGCGTCGCGACTAGCGGTTACACCGGGGAGCTGTTTTTT
J: TRBJ2-1; D: -; size: many; V: TRBV5-1; CDR3: CASSLGGAPDEQFF; DNA: TGCGCCAGCAGCTTGGGGGGGGCCCCAGATGAGCAGTTCTTC
J: TRBJ2-1; D: TRBD2; size: -; V: TRBV6-2/TRBV6-3; CDR3: CASSYEAGGRDEQFF; DNA: TGTGCCAGCAGTTACGAAGCGGGAGGAAGGGATGAGCAGTTCTTC
J: TRBJ2-7; D: TRBD2; size: many; V: TRBV28; CDR3: CASPPLAGGFEDEQYF; DNA: TGTGCCAGCCCCCCTCTAGCGGGAGGGTTCGAGGACGAGCAGTACTTC
J: TRBJ2-2; D: TRBD2; size: many; V: TRBV20-1; CDR3: CSALGGTSGTGELFF; DNA: TGCAGTGCACTAGGAGGGACTAGCGGAACCGGGGAGCTGTTTTTT
J: TRBJ2-7; D: -; size: many; V: TRBV4-1; CDR3: CASSQDTSYEQYF; DNA: TGCGCCAGCAGCCAAGACACCAGCTACGAGCAGTACTTC
J: TRBJ2-1; D: -; size: few; V: TRBV11-2; CDR3: CASSLNIKRRGYNEQFF; DNA: TGTGCCAGCAGCCTCAACATAAAGCGGAGGGGCTACAATGAGCAGTTCTTC
J: TRBJ1-2; D: -; size: many; V: TRBV7-9; CDR3: CASSDILGRAVGYTF; DNA: TGTGCCAGCAGCGATATCCTGGGGCGAGCGGTTGGCTACACCTTC
J: TRBJ2-1; D: -; size: many; V: TRBV7-9; CDR3: CASSTTEYNEQFF; DNA: TGTGCCAGCAGCACGACAGAGTACAATGAGCAGTTCTTC
J: TRBJ2-7; D: TRBD1; size: few; V: TRBV2; CDR3: CASSVMHKKTGQGAYEQYF; DNA: TGTGCCAGCAGTGTGATGCACAAGAAGACGGGACAGGGAGCCTACGAGCAGTACTTC
J: TRBJ2-7; D: TRBD1; size: -; V: TRBV7-2; CDR3: CASSFWTGLTYEQYF; DNA: TGTGCCAGCAGCTTCTGGACAGGCTTGACCTACGAGCAGTACTTC
J: TRBJ1-2; D: TRBD1; size: few; V: TRBV18; CDR3: CASSPGTGFFYGYTF; DNA: TGTGCCAGCTCACCTGGGACAGGCTTTTTCTATGGCTACACCTTC
J: TRBJ2-1; D: TRBD2; size: many; V: TRBV19; CDR3: CASSIGGSPNEQFF; DNA: TGTGCCAGTAGTATTGGCGGGAGCCCCAATGAGCAGTTCTTC
J: TRBJ1-2; D: -; size: many; V: TRBV3-1; CDR3: CASSQSGLDPRNYGYTF; DNA: TGTGCCAGCAGCCAATCGGGTCTGGACCCACGAAACTATGGCTACACCTTC
J: TRBJ2-5; D: TRBD2; size: -; V: TRBV18; CDR3: CASSPLAGLETQYF; DNA: TGTGCCAGCTCACCACTAGCGGGTTTGGAGACCCAGTACTTC
J: TRBJ2-4; D: TRBD1; size: -; V: TRBV6-4; CDR3: CAISRQGLHSILAKNIQYF; DNA: TGTGCCATCAGTCGACAGGGTCTCCACTCTATACTAGCCAAAAACATTCAGTACTTC
J: TRBJ2-1; D: TRBD1; size: many; V: TRBV30; CDR3: CAWGRDRGWNEQFF; DNA: TGTGCCTGGGGGCGGGACAGGGGGTGGAATGAGCAGTTCTTC
J: TRBJ1-2; D: TRBD1; size: many; V: TRBV6-5; CDR3: CASRKTGGAYGYTF; DNA: TGTGCCAGCAGAAAGACAGGGGGTGCCTATGGCTACACCTTC
J: TRBJ2-7; D: -; size: few; V: TRBV20-1; CDR3: CSARDPGRSSYEQYF; DNA: TGCAGTGCTAGAGATCCGGGAAGGAGCTCCTACGAGCAGTACTTC
J: TRBJ2-7; D: -; size: many; V: TRBV20-1; CDR3: CSARARSFGAYEQYF; DNA: TGCAGTGCTAGAGCCCGGTCCTTTGGAGCCTACGAGCAGTACTTC
J: TRBJ2-3; D: -; size: many; V: TRBV18; CDR3: CASSPAWGTDTQYF; DNA: TGTGCCAGCTCACCGGCGTGGGGCACAGATACGCAGTATTTT
J: TRBJ2-3; D: TRBD2; size: many; V: TRBV12-3/TRBV12-4; CDR3: CASERELTDTQYF; DNA: TGTGCCAGCGAGCGGGAGCTTACAGATACGCAGTATTTT
J: TRBJ2-3; D: -; size: -; V: TRBV6-2/TRBV6-3; CDR3: CASSIRDSVPDTQYF; DNA: TGTGCCAGCAGTATCCGGGACTCCGTCCCAGATACGCAGTATTTT
J: TRBJ2-5; D: -; size: -; V: TRBV20-1; CDR3: CSARDQGVETQYF; DNA: TGCAGTGCTAGAGATCAAGGAGTAGAGACCCAGTACTTC
J: TRBJ2-1; D: -; size: many; V: TRBV29-1; CDR3: CSVAGDVF; DNA: TGCAGCGTGGCAGGTGATGTCTTC
J: TRBJ1-5; D: TRBD1; size: many; V: TRBV14; CDR3: CASSQKGQGGQPQHF; DNA: TGTGCCAGCAGCCAGAAGGGACAGGGGGGTCAGCCCCAGCATTTT